This TCR beta chain appears in the sequencing data of a study of T cell repertoires in cytomegalovirus infection. Looking at the study overall: Carrying CMV and the relevant HLA type showed in public TCR beta signatures. Study observations and caveats: Identification of carriers of CMV plus the relevant HLA was performed using cumulative public TCR beta family frequency. The response measured ex vivo was dominated by TCR beta clonotypes (HLA-C-restricted and CMV-specific).

TCRdb reprocessed the reads with MiXCR, giving one entry per CDR3 protein. The sample contains about 130,000 distinct CDR3 sequences, roughly a quarter of which appear only once. CDR1 is KGHDR and CDR2 is SFDVKD in the germline V gene. V lost 4 bases and J 0 bases, leaving 7 bases between the germline ends. This CDR3 contains 14 residues. A few counts support this clonotype. Antigen specificity is unknown. The V gene is TRBV24-1, the J gene TRBJ2-3; TRBD1 is a possible D gene (5 bases). The specimen was PBMCs, sequenced either directly or after in vitro stimulation (not recorded which). This sequence was found in a human donor in good health (CMV status not recorded). Some clones in this sample may be carry-over from other donors' samples. The CDR3 DNA reads as TGTGCCACCAGTGACCGGACAAGCACAGATACGCAGTATTTT. The encoded protein is CATSDRTSTDTQYF.